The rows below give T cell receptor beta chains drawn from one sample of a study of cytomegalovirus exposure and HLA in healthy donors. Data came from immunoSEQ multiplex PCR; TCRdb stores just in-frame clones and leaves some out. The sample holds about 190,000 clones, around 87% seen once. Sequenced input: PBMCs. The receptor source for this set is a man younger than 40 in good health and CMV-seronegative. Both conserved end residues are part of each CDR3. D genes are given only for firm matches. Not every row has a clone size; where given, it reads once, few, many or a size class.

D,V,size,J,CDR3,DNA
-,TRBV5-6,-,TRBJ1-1,CASNLQGLGAFF,TGTGCCAGCAACCTACAGGGCTTGGGAGCTTTCTTT
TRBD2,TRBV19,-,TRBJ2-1,CASSTQRGHNEQFF,TGTGCCAGTAGTACACAGCGGGGACACAATGAGCAGTTCTTC
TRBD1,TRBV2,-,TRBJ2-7,CASMTGYGYEQYF,TGTGCCAGCATGACAGGGTACGGCTACGAGCAGTACTTC
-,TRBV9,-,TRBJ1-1,CASSVTKQNTEAFF,TGTGCCAGCAGCGTAACCAAACAGAACACTGAAGCTTTCTTT
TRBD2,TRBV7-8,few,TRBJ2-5,CAIRLAEETQYF,TGTGCCATCCGACTAGCGGAAGAGACCCAGTACTTC
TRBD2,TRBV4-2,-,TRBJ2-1,CASSQEELAGGRFGSYNEQFF,TGTGCCAGCAGCCAAGAAGAGCTAGCGGGGGGCCGCTTCGGCTCCTACAATGAGCAGTTCTTC
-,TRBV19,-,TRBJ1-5,CASQTWGQPQHF,TGTGCCAGTCAAACCTGGGGCCAGCCCCAGCATTTT
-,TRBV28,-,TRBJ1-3,CASSAGLSGNTIYF,TGTGCCAGCAGTGCGGGGCTTTCTGGAAACACCATATATTTT
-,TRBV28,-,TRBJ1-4,CASSLFLTNEKLFF,TGTGCCAGCAGTTTATTCCTAACTAATGAAAAACTGTTTTTT
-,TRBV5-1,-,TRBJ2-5,CASSRSRQETQYF,TGCGCCAGCAGCCGCTCCAGACAAGAGACCCAGTACTTC
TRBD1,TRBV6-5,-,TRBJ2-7,CASSRQGIRYEQYF,TGTGCCAGCAGCCGACAGGGGATTCGCTACGAGCAGTACTTC
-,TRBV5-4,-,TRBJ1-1,CASSLPTGDTEAFF,TGTGCCAGCAGCCTACCAACGGGGGACACTGAAGCTTTCTTT
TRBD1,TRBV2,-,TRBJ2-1,CASSGAGGSHLYNEQFF,TGTGCCAGCAGTGGAGCAGGGGGCAGCCACCTCTACAATGAGCAGTTCTTC
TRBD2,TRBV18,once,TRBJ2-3,CASSPTSGGGSDTQYF,TGTGCCAGCTCACCAACGAGCGGGGGGGGTTCAGATACGCAGTATTTT
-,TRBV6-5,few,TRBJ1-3,CASLRGNTIYF,TGTGCCAGTTTGCGGGGAAACACCATATATTTT
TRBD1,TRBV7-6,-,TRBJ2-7,CASSLQMIGQGVSFEQYF,TGTGCCAGCAGCTTACAGATGATAGGACAGGGGGTCTCATTCGAGCAGTACTTC
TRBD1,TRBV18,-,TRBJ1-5,CASSRQGDQPQHF,TGTGCCAGCTCTCGACAGGGGGACCAGCCCCAGCATTTT
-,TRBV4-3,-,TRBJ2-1,CASSQATGAKSNEQFF,TGCGCCAGCAGCCAAGCGACAGGCGCGAAGAGCAATGAGCAGTTCTTC
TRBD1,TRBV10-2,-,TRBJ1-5,CASSKDREYQPQHF,TGCGCCAGCAGTAAGGACAGGGAATATCAGCCCCAGCATTTT
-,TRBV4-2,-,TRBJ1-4,CASSQGAIFNEKLFF,TGTGCCAGCAGCCAAGGAGCGATTTTTAATGAAAAACTGTTTTTT
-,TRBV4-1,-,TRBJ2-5,CASSQEFQGPKETQYF,TGCGCCAGCAGCCAAGAGTTTCAGGGGCCTAAAGAGACCCAGTACTTC
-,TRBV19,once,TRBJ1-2,CASSMGAREQDGYTF,TGTGCCAGTAGTATGGGGGCCAGGGAGCAAGATGGCTACACCTTC
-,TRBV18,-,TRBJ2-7,CASSPVGQHYEQYF,TGTGCCAGCTCACCAGTCGGACAGCACTACGAGCAGTACTTC
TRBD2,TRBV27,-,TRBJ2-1,CASSLYGLAGGYNEQFF,TGTGCCAGCAGTTTATATGGCCTAGCGGGGGGTTACAATGAGCAGTTCTTC
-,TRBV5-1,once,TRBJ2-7,CASSLGGRPGYEQYF,TGCGCCAGCAGCTTGGGTGGGAGGCCCGGCTACGAGCAGTACTTC
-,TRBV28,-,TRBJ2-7,CASSGGHTRAYEQYF,TGTGCCAGCAGCGGCGGGCATACGCGGGCCTACGAGCAGTACTTC
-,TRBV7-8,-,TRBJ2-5,CASGFQSWAKETQYF,TGTGCCAGCGGATTCCAAAGCTGGGCAAAAGAGACCCAGTACTTC
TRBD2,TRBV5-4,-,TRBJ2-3,CASSFLAGATTDTQYF,TGTGCCAGCAGCTTCTTAGCGGGTGCCACGACAGATACGCAGTATTTT
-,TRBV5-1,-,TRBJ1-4,CASSLDTSNEKLFF,TGCGCCAGCAGCTTGGACACCTCCAATGAAAAACTGTTTTTT
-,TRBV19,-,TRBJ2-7,CASSIGAGWAYEQYF,TGTGCCAGTAGTATTGGGGCAGGGTGGGCCTACGAGCAGTACTTC
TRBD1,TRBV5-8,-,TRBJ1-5,CASSPGTGNQPQHF,TGTGCCAGCAGCCCCGGGACAGGGAATCAGCCCCAGCATTTT
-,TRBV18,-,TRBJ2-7,CASSPQYGPSTEQYF,TGTGCCAGCTCACCACAGTATGGCCCTAGCACCGAGCAGTACTTC
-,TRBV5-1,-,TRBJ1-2,CASSLLAGTAYGYTF,TGCGCCAGCAGCTTGTTGGCAGGAACAGCCTATGGCTACACCTTC
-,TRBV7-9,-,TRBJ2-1,CASLWQASQGTTYNEQFF,TGTGCCAGCCTCTGGCAAGCCAGTCAGGGGACAACCTACAATGAGCAGTTCTTC
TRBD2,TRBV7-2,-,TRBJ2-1,CASSLPSLAEQFF,TGTGCCAGCAGCTTACCGTCACTAGCGGAGCAGTTCTTC
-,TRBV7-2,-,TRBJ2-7,CASSSDQRAYEQYF,TGTGCCAGCAGTTCCGACCAGCGGGCCTACGAGCAGTACTTC
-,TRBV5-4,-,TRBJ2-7,CASSLVSSGEQYF,TGTGCCAGCAGCTTGGTCTCTTCAGGCGAGCAGTACTTC
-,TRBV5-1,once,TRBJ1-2,CASSLGDTLVGYTF,TGCGCCAGCAGCTTGGGAGACACCTTGGTTGGCTACACCTTC
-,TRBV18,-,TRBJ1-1,CASSHDRMNTEAFF,TGTGCCAGCTCACACGACAGGATGAACACTGAAGCTTTCTTT
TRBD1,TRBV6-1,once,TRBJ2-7,CASTQNRGPYEQYF,TGTGCCAGCACCCAAAACAGGGGTCCCTACGAGCAGTACTTC